A selection of T cell receptor beta chains follows, all from one sample in a study of blood T cell repertoires in COVID-19. TCRdb's table, derived via immunoSEQ multiplex PCR, lists solely in-frame clones and lacks some. There are about 96,000 clones in the sample; around three quarters occur only once, and roughly 8.2% lies in the top ten. Input material: peripheral blood. These TCRs come from a man in his forties or fifties who had recovered from COVID-19. Both conserved end residues are part of each CDR3. D genes are given only for firm matches. Size values are once, few and many counts, or a class for expanded clones, and some rows have none.

>TRBD1|.|TRBV19|TRBJ1-2
CASSTTGASSYGYTF
TGTGCCAGTAGTACTACAGGGGCGTCATCCTATGGCTACACCTTC
>TRBD1|.|TRBV5-8|TRBJ2-4
CASSVGDRAKNIQYF
TGTGCCAGCAGCGTGGGGGACAGGGCCAAAAACATTCAGTACTTC
>.|.|TRBV3-1/TRBV3-2|TRBJ1-1
CASTNTGSVTEAFF
TGTGCCAGCACCAACACAGGGTCGGTAACTGAAGCTTTCTTT
>TRBD1|.|TRBV19|TRBJ1-2
CASLRTGGNGYTF
TGTGCCAGCCTCCGGACAGGGGGCAATGGCTACACCTTC
>.|.|TRBV7-2|TRBJ1-2
CASSFDIFNYGYTF
TGTGCCAGCAGCTTTGACATCTTTAACTATGGCTACACCTTC
>TRBD2|.|TRBV9|TRBJ2-7
CASTATGLAGPNEQYF
TGTGCCAGCACAGCGACCGGACTAGCGGGTCCCAACGAGCAGTACTTC
>TRBD1|.|TRBV6-5|TRBJ2-1
CASSYTGGYYNEQFF
TGTGCCAGCAGTTACACAGGGGGTTATTACAATGAGCAGTTCTTC
>TRBD2|.|TRBV5-1|TRBJ2-1
CASSLSVGGGGAFHEQFF
TGCGCCAGCAGCTTGAGTGTCGGTGGCGGGGGGGCCTTCCATGAGCAGTTCTTC
>.|.|TRBV2|TRBJ2-6
CASSERGSGANVLTF
TGTGCCAGCAGTGAAAGAGGCTCTGGGGCCAACGTCCTGACTTTC
>TRBD1|few|TRBV6-4|TRBJ2-3
CASAETGGGTDTQYF
TGTGCCAGCGCCGAAACAGGGGGCGGCACAGATACGCAGTATTTT
>TRBD1|few|TRBV5-1|TRBJ2-7
CASSRTGGRDEQYF
TGCGCCAGCAGCCGGACAGGGGGCCGGGACGAGCAGTACTTC
>.|.|TRBV19|TRBJ1-3
CASSPLTQGYGNTIYF
TGTGCCAGTAGTCCACTCACACAGGGATACGGAAACACCATATATTTT
>.|.|TRBV4-1|TRBJ2-2
CASSQTVGELFF
TGCGCCAGCAGCCAGACTGTTGGGGAGCTGTTTTTT
>TRBD2|.|TRBV3-1/TRBV3-2|TRBJ2-7
CASSQDIWRREGPYEQYF
TGTGCCAGCAGCCAAGATATTTGGCGGCGGGAGGGCCCATACGAGCAGTACTTC
>TRBD1|.|TRBV2|TRBJ1-1
CASTNDRGKAEAFF
TGTGCCAGCACCAATGACAGGGGCAAGGCTGAAGCTTTCTTT
>.|.|TRBV2|TRBJ2-3
CASSKSGGTDTQYF
TGTGCCAGCAGTAAGTCCGGGGGCACAGATACGCAGTATTTT
>.|.|TRBV18|TRBJ2-3
CASSPREGERNRLDTQYF
TGTGCCAGCTCACCACGAGAGGGAGAACGCAACCGTCTAGATACGCAGTATTTT
>TRBD1|.|TRBV10-3|TRBJ1-4
CAIRPGQSNGKLFF
TGTGCCATCAGGCCGGGACAGTCTAACGGAAAACTGTTTTTT
>.|.|TRBV3-1/TRBV3-2|TRBJ2-2
CASSHKTENTGELFF
TGTGCCAGCAGCCACAAGACAGAGAACACCGGGGAGCTGTTTTTT
>.|.|TRBV24-1|TRBJ1-1
CATSGGGDTEAFF
TGTGCCACCAGTGGGGGCGGTGACACTGAAGCTTTCTTT
>.|.|TRBV7-9|TRBJ2-4
CASSQAGVSGKNIQYF
TGTGCCAGCAGCCAGGCCGGCGTCAGCGGCAAAAACATTCAGTACTTC
>.|.|TRBV9|TRBJ1-1
CASSGEGYTEAFF
TGTGCCAGCAGCGGAGAGGGATACACTGAAGCTTTCTTT
>.|.|TRBV7-2|TRBJ1-5
CASSVNSNQPQHF
TGTGCCAGCAGTGTAAATAGCAATCAGCCCCAGCATTTT
>.|once|TRBV5-1|TRBJ2-7
CASSLVVGMSYEQYF
TGCGCCAGCAGCTTGGTTGTCGGGATGAGCTACGAGCAGTACTTC
>TRBD1|.|TRBV7-6|TRBJ2-3
CASSATGGERFTDTQYF
TGTGCCAGCAGCGCAACAGGGGGTGAGAGGTTTACAGATACGCAGTATTTT
>.|.|TRBV21-1|TRBJ2-4
CASSNPLGDRAKNIQYF
TGTGCCAGCAGCAACCCTTTAGGGGACAGGGCCAAAAACATTCAGTACTTC
>.|.|TRBV14|TRBJ2-5
CASSHFLAKGETQYF
TGTGCCAGCAGCCATTTTCTAGCTAAAGGAGAGACCCAGTACTTC
>TRBD2|.|TRBV5-1|TRBJ2-2
CASSLGFWLAGGNTGELFF
TGCGCCAGCAGCTTGGGATTTTGGCTAGCGGGAGGGAACACCGGGGAGCTGTTTTTT
>.|.|TRBV28|TRBJ1-2
CASSLGAAHYGYTF
TGTGCCAGCAGTTTAGGGGCAGCTCACTATGGCTACACCTTC